Listed below are T cell receptor beta chains from one sample, sequenced in a study of T cell repertoires in cytomegalovirus infection. TCRdb reprocessed the reads with MiXCR, giving one entry per CDR3 protein. The sample lists 310,000 or so distinct CDR3 sequences, about a quarter occurring once. The sample was PBMCs. These receptors were taken from a human donor in good health (CMV status not recorded). Some clones in this sample may be carry-over from other donors' samples. Both conserved end residues are part of each CDR3. Fields, in order: CDR3 DNA, CDR3 protein, V gene, D gene, clone size, J gene. A D gene is named only where the DNA matches it firmly. Clone size is not always given. Where it is, it says once, few, many or a class for expanded clones.

CDR3nt: TGTGCCAGCAGCTTAGTAGAGATTGGGTTCTTC
CDR3aa: CASSLVEIGFF
v_gene: TRBV7-2
d_gene: -
abundance: many
j_gene: TRBJ2-1

CDR3nt: TGTGCCACCAGCAAGACTAGCGGGAGCACAGATACGCAGTATTTT
CDR3aa: CATSKTSGSTDTQYF
v_gene: TRBV15
d_gene: TRBD2
abundance: many
j_gene: TRBJ2-3

CDR3nt: TGCAGTGCTAGAGATTCGCGGACAGGGGACACCGGGGAGCTGTTTTTT
CDR3aa: CSARDSRTGDTGELFF
v_gene: TRBV20-1
d_gene: TRBD1
abundance: -
j_gene: TRBJ2-2

CDR3nt: TGTGCCAGCAGCTTTAACCGAAACTACAATGAGCAGTTCTTC
CDR3aa: CASSFNRNYNEQFF
v_gene: TRBV7-2
d_gene: -
abundance: many
j_gene: TRBJ2-1

CDR3nt: TGTGCCAGCAGCCCGCCAGGGACAGGGGCCAATCAGCCCCAGCATTTT
CDR3aa: CASSPPGTGANQPQHF
v_gene: TRBV7-2
d_gene: TRBD1
abundance: -
j_gene: TRBJ1-5

CDR3nt: TGTGCCACCAGCAGAGATAGCGGGAGCGAAAAACTGTTTTTT
CDR3aa: CATSRDSGSEKLFF
v_gene: TRBV15
d_gene: -
abundance: few
j_gene: TRBJ1-4

CDR3nt: TGCAGCGTTGAAGGGATTCTAGGGCCAGGGAAATACAACGAGCAGTACTTC
CDR3aa: CSVEGILGPGKYNEQYF
v_gene: TRBV29-1
d_gene: -
abundance: few
j_gene: TRBJ2-7

CDR3nt: TGCAGTGCTAGAGATCCCCGGAGCACAGATACGCAGTATTTT
CDR3aa: CSARDPRSTDTQYF
v_gene: TRBV20-1
d_gene: -
abundance: -
j_gene: TRBJ2-3

CDR3nt: TGTGCCAGCAGCAGGACTAGCGGGAGGGCCAGGGAGACCCAGTACTTC
CDR3aa: CASSRTSGRARETQYF
v_gene: TRBV7-2
d_gene: TRBD2
abundance: many
j_gene: TRBJ2-5

CDR3nt: TGCGCCAGCAGCTTGCTCAGGGTTGAAGAGACCCAGTACTTC
CDR3aa: CASSLLRVEETQYF
v_gene: TRBV5-1
d_gene: -
abundance: -
j_gene: TRBJ2-5

CDR3nt: TGTGCCAGTAGCCCGGGGGGCCGGATTCAACGCACAGATACGCAGTATTTT
CDR3aa: CASSPGGRIQRTDTQYF
v_gene: TRBV19
d_gene: -
abundance: few
j_gene: TRBJ2-3

CDR3nt: TGTGCCAGCAGCTTAGCGAGGAGAGCAGGGGCCAACGTCCTGACTTTC
CDR3aa: CASSLARRAGANVLTF
v_gene: TRBV7-8
d_gene: -
abundance: -
j_gene: TRBJ2-6

CDR3nt: TGTGCCAGCAGTCGAACAGGGTCCAATTCTGGGGCCAACGTCCTGACTTTC
CDR3aa: CASSRTGSNSGANVLTF
v_gene: TRBV6-4
d_gene: -
abundance: -
j_gene: TRBJ2-6

CDR3nt: TGTGCCAGCAGCCCGACTAGCGGGAGCGTGGCAGATACGCAGTATTTT
CDR3aa: CASSPTSGSVADTQYF
v_gene: TRBV7-2
d_gene: TRBD2
abundance: -
j_gene: TRBJ2-3

CDR3nt: TGTGCCAGCAGCTTACTGAATGGGGTAGACACCGGGGAGCTGTTTTTT
CDR3aa: CASSLLNGVDTGELFF
v_gene: TRBV7-8
d_gene: -
abundance: -
j_gene: TRBJ2-2

CDR3nt: TGTGCCAGCAGTTACGCCGTACTAATGAACACCGGGGAGCTGTTTTTT
CDR3aa: CASSYAVLMNTGELFF
v_gene: TRBV6-5
d_gene: -
abundance: few
j_gene: TRBJ2-2

CDR3nt: TGTGCCAGCAGTGTATTAGGGGAGCAGTTCTTC
CDR3aa: CASSVLGEQFF
v_gene: TRBV2
d_gene: -
abundance: few
j_gene: TRBJ2-1

CDR3nt: TGTGCCAGAGGGGGGGGTCTCGGGAGCTCCTACAATGAGCAGTTCTTC
CDR3aa: CARGGGLGSSYNEQFF
v_gene: TRBV2
d_gene: -
abundance: few
j_gene: TRBJ2-1

CDR3nt: TGTGCCAGCATCCGAACCCCAGGCACAGATACGCAGTATTTT
CDR3aa: CASIRTPGTDTQYF
v_gene: TRBV2
d_gene: -
abundance: many
j_gene: TRBJ2-3

CDR3nt: TGTGCCAGCAGCTTAAACGTCGGTGGGGCCAACGTCCTGACTTTC
CDR3aa: CASSLNVGGANVLTF
v_gene: TRBV11-2
d_gene: -
abundance: -
j_gene: TRBJ2-6

CDR3nt: TGTGCCAGCAGTGATCCGGCATATGGCTACACCTTC
CDR3aa: CASSDPAYGYTF
v_gene: TRBV6-1
d_gene: -
abundance: many
j_gene: TRBJ1-2

CDR3nt: TGTGCCAGCAGCCCCCCTAGCGGGAGATGGGGCAGGAATACGCAGTATTTT
CDR3aa: CASSPPSGRWGRNTQYF
v_gene: TRBV11-2
d_gene: TRBD2
abundance: few
j_gene: TRBJ2-3

CDR3nt: TGTGCCAGCAGCCCGAGGTCTGGGTTTAATGAAAAACTGTTTTTT
CDR3aa: CASSPRSGFNEKLFF
v_gene: TRBV7-9
d_gene: -
abundance: -
j_gene: TRBJ1-4

CDR3nt: TGTGCCAGCAGGACCTGGACAGGGATGAACACTGAAGCTTTCTTT
CDR3aa: CASRTWTGMNTEAFF
v_gene: TRBV28
d_gene: TRBD1
abundance: -
j_gene: TRBJ1-1

CDR3nt: TGTGCCAGCAGCTGGGGACAGGGAGGCGAGCAGTACTTC
CDR3aa: CASSWGQGGEQYF
v_gene: TRBV5-5
d_gene: TRBD1
abundance: -
j_gene: TRBJ2-7